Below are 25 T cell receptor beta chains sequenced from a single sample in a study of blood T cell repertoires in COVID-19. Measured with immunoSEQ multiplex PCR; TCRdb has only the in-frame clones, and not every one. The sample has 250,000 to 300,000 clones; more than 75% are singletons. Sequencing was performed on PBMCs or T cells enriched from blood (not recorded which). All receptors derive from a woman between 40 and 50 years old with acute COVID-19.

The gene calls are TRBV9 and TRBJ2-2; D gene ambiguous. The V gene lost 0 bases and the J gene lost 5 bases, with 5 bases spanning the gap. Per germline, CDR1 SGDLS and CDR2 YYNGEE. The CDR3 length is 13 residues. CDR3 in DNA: TGTGCCAGCAGCGTAGCTTATACCGGGGAGCTGTTTTTT. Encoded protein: CASSVAYTGELFF. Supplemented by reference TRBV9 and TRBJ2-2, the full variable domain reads DSGVTQTPKHLITATGQRVTLRCSPRSGDLSVYWYQQSLDQGLQFLIQYYNGEERAKGNILERFSAQQFPDLHSELNLSSLELGDSALYFCASSVAYTGELFFGEGSRLTVL.

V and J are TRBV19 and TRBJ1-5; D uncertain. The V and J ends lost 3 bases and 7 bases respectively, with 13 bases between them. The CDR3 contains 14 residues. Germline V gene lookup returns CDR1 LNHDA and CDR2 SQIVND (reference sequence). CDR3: CASSIPERGQPQHF. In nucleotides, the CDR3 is TGTGCCAGTAGTATTCCGGAGCGAGGGCAGCCCCAGCATTTT.

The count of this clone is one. CDR3 coding DNA: TGTGCCAGCAGTAATCGACAGGGTGTAGCCGGGGAGCTGTTTTTT. Translation: CASSNRQGVAGELFF. The rearrangement joins TRBV27 to TRBJ2-2; TRBD1 aligns across 7 bases. Germline-derived CDR1 and CDR2 are MNHEY and SMNVEV (reference sequence). The V and J ends lost 5 bases and 6 bases, in that order; junction bases with no gene match: 9. The CDR3 length is 15 residues.

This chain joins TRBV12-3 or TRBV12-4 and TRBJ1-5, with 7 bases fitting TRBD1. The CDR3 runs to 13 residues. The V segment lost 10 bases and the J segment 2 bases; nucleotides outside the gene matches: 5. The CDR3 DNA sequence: TGTGCCACCACCGGGACAGGCAATCAGCCCCAGCATTTT. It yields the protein CATTGTGNQPQHF.

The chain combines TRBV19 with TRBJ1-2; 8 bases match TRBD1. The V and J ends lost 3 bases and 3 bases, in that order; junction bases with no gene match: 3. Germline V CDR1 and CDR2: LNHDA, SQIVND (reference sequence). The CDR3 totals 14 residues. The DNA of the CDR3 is TGTGCCAGTAGTATTACAGGGGGAGACTATGGCTACACCTTC. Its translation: CASSITGGDYGYTF.

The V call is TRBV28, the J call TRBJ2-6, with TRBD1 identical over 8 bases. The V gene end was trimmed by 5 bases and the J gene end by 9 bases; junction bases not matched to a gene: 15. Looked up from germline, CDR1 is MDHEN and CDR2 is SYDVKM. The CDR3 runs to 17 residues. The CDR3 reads CASSPPRTGIKVNVLTF. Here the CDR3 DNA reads TGTGCCAGCAGTCCCCCCCGGACAGGGATAAAGGTCAACGTCCTGACTTTC.

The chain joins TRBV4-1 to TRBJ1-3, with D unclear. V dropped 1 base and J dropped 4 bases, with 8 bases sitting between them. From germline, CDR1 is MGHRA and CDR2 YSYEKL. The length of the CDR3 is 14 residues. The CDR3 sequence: CASSQGRGGNTIYF. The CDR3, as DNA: TGCGCCAGCAGCCAAGGTCGCGGGGGAAACACCATATATTTT.

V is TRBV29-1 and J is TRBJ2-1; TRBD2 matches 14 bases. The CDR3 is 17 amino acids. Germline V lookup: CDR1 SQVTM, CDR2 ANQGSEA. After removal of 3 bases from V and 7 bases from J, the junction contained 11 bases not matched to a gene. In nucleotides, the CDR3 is TGCAGCGTTGACAGGCGACTAGCGGGGGGGCCCGTTAATGAGCAGTTCTTC. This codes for CSVDRRLAGGPVNEQFF.

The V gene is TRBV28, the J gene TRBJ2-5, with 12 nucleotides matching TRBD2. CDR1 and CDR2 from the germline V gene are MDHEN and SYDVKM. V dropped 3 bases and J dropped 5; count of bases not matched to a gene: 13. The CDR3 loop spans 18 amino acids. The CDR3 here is CASSFLVLAGGQEETQYF. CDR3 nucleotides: TGTGCCAGCAGTTTTCTCGTTCTAGCGGGAGGGCAGGAGGAGACCCAGTACTTC. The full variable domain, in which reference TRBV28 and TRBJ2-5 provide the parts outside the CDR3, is DVKVTQSSRYLVKRTGEKVFLECVQDMDHENMFWYRQDPGLGLRLIYFSYDVKMKEKGDIPEGYSVSREKKERFSLILESASTNQTSMYLCASSFLVLAGGQEETQYFGPGTRLLVL.

CDR3 DNA sequence: TGTGCCAGCAGTGAAATGGCAGGGGATTCACCCCTCCACTTT. Translation: CASSEMAGDSPLHF. This chain uses TRBV6-1 with TRBJ1-6; D may be TRBD1 (6 bases). V lost 2 bases, J lost 8 bases, and 10 bases lay in between. Germline assignment: CDR1 MNHNS and CDR2 SASEGT. This CDR3 comprises 14 residues.

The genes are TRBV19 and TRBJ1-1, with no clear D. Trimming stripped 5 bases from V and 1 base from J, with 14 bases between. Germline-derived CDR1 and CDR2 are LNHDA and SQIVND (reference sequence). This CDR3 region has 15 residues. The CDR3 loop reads CASSFTRAPNTEAFF. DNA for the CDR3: TGTGCCAGTAGTTTTACTAGGGCCCCGAACACTGAAGCTTTCTTT.

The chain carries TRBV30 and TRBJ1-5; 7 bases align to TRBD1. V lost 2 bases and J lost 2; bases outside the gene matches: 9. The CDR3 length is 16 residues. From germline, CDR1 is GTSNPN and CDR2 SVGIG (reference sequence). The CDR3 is CAWSLPQGLRNQPQHF. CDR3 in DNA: TGTGCCTGGAGTCTACCACAGGGGTTGCGCAATCAGCCCCAGCATTTT.

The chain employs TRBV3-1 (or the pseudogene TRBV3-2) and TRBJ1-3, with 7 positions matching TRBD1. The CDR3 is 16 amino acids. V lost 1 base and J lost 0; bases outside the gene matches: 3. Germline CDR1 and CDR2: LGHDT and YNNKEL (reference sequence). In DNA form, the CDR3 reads TGTGCCAGCAGCCAAGGAGGACAGGCCTCTGGAAACACCATATATTTT. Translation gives CASSQGGQASGNTIYF.

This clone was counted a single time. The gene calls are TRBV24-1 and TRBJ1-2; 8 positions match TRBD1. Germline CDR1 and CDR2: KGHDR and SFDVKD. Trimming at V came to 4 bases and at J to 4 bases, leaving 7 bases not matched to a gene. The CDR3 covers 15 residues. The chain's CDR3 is CATSEGQGAGYGYTF. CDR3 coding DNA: TGTGCCACCAGTGAGGGCCAGGGGGCCGGCTATGGCTACACCTTC.

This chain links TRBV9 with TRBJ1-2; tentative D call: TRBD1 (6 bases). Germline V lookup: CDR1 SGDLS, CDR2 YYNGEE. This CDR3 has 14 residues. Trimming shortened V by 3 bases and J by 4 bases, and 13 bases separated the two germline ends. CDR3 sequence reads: CASSERQVGYGYTF. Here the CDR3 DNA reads TGTGCCAGCAGCGAGAGACAGGTGGGCTATGGCTACACCTTC.

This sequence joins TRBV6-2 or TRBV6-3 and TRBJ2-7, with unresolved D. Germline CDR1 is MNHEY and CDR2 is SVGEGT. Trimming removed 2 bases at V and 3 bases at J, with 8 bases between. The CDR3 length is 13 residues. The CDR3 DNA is TGTGCCAGCAGTTACCCCCCCCTCTACGAGCAGTACTTC. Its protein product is CASSYPPLYEQYF.

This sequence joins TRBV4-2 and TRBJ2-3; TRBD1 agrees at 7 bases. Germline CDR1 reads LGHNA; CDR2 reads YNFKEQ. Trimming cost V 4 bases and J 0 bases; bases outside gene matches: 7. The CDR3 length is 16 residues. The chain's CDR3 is CASSPATGASTDTQYF. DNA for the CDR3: TGTGCCAGCAGCCCAGCCACAGGGGCGAGCACAGATACGCAGTATTTT.

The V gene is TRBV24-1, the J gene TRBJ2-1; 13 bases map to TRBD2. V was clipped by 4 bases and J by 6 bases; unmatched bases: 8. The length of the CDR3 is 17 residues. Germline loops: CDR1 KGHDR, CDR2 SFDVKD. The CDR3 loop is CATSETTLAGGPNEQFF. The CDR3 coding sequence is TGTGCCACCAGTGAAACAACACTAGCGGGGGGGCCCAATGAGCAGTTCTTC.

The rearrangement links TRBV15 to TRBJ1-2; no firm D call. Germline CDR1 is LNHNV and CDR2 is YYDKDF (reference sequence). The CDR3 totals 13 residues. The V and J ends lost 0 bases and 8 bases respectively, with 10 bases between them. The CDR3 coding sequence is TGTGCCACCAGCAGAGATGAGAGGGAAGGCTACACCTTC. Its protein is CATSRDEREGYTF.

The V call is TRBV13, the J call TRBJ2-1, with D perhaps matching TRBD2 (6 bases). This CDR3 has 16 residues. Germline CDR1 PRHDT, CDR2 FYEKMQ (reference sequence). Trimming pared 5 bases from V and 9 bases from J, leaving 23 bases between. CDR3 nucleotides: TGTGCCAGCAGCACAACCGAACTAGCCGCGGATGGTGAGCAGTTCTTC. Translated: CASSTTELAADGEQFF. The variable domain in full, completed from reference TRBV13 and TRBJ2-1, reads AAGVIQSPRHLIKEKRETATLKCYPIPRHDTVYWYQQGPGQDPQFLISFYEKMQSDKGSIPDRFSAQQFSDYHSELNMSSLELGDSALYFCASSTTELAADGEQFFGPGTRLTVL.

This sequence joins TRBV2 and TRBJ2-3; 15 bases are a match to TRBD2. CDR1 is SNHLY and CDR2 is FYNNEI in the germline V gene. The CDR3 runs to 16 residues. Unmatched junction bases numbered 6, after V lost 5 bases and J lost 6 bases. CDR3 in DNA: TGTGCCAGCAGTCCACGGGGGACTAGCGGGGGGGATACGCAGTATTTT. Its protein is CASSPRGTSGGDTQYF.

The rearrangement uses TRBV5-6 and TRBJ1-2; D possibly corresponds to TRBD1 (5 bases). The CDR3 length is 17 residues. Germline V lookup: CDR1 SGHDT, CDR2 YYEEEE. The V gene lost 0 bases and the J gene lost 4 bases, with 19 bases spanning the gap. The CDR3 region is CASSLGQGLLGFYGYTF. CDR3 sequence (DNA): TGTGCCAGCAGCTTGGGGCAGGGATTATTGGGGTTCTATGGCTACACCTTC.

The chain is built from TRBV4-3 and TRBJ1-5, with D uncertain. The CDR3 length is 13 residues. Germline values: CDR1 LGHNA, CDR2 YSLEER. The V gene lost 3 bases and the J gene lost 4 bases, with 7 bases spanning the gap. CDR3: CASSQVRNQPQHF. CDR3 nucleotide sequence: TGCGCCAGCAGCCAGGTCAGGAATCAGCCCCAGCATTTT.

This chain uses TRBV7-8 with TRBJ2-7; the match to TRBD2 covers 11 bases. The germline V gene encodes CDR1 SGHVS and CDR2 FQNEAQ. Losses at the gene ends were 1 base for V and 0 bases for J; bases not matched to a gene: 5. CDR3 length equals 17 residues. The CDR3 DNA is TGTGCCAGCAGCTTAGAACTAGCGGGGGCCTACTCCTACGAGCAGTACTTC. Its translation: CASSLELAGAYSYEQYF.

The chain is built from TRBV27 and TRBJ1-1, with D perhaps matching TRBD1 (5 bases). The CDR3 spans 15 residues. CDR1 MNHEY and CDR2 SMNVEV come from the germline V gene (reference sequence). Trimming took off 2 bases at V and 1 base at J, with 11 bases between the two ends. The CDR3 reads CASSLDGGGNTEAFF. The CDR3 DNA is TGTGCCAGCAGTTTAGACGGGGGGGGGAACACTGAAGCTTTCTTT.